The 30 T cell receptor beta chains reported below all come from one sample, sequenced in a study of blood T cell repertoires in COVID-19. Only in-frame clones appear in the TCRdb table, and some are missing; sequencing was by immunoSEQ multiplex PCR. The table lists approximately 50,000 clones, 90% of them singletons. Sequencing was carried out using peripheral blood. The source of these receptors is a man in his forties with acute or convalescent COVID-19.

The chain employs TRBV5-4 and TRBJ1-3, with TRBD1 matching over 8 bases. CDR1 is SGHNT and CDR2 is YYREEE in the germline V gene (reference sequence). The CDR3 runs 15 residues. The ends lost 4 bases at V and 5 bases at J; junction bases unmatched: 8. The CDR3 DNA reads as TGTGCCAGCAGCATGGCAGGGACAGGTAGAAACACCATATATTTT. Amino acids: CASSMAGTGRNTIYF.

The chain has TRBV6-1 and TRBJ2-3; 14 nucleotides agree with TRBD2. This CDR3 has 17 residues. The ends lost 2 bases at V and 4 bases at J; junction bases unmatched: 5. The germline V gene has CDR1 MNHNS and CDR2 SASEGT. The CDR3: CASSETTSGRGPDTQYF. CDR3 DNA sequence: TGTGCCAGCAGTGAAACGACTAGCGGGAGGGGGCCAGATACGCAGTATTTT.

The chain uses TRBV20-1 and TRBJ2-1, with D possibly matching TRBD1 (6 bases). Deletions cut 3 bases from V and 0 bases from J, with 15 bases between. There are 16 residues in the CDR3. Germline V gene lookup returns CDR1 DFQATT and CDR2 SNEGSKA (reference sequence). The CDR3 here is CSASRWGQDSYNEQFF. DNA of the CDR3: TGCAGTGCTAGTCGGTGGGGGCAGGACTCCTACAATGAGCAGTTCTTC.

The chain employs TRBV5-4 and TRBJ1-2, with TRBD1 identical over 7 bases. The germline V gene has CDR1 SGHNT and CDR2 YYREEE (reference sequence). This CDR3 contains 15 residues. V shed 0 bases and J 4 bases; nucleotides not matched to a gene: 6. The CDR3 DNA is TGTGCCAGCAGCTTGGAGGCCAGGGGGGCCTATGGCTACACCTTC. As protein: CASSLEARGAYGYTF. Filled out from reference TRBV5-4 and TRBJ1-2, the complete variable domain reads ETGVTQSPTHLIKTRGQQVTLRCSSQSGHNTVSWYQQALGQGPQFIFQYYREEENGRGNFPPRFSGLQFPNYSSELNVNALELDDSALYLCASSLEARGAYGYTFGSGTRLTVV.

J is TRBJ1-6 and V is TRBV9; D call uncertain. The V gene's germline CDR1 is SGDLS and CDR2 YYNGEE. Trimming stripped 0 bases from V and 10 bases from J, with 11 bases between. The CDR3 is made up of 14 amino acids. This chain's CDR3 is CASSVDSGLSPLHF. The CDR3 nucleotides are TGTGCCAGCAGCGTAGATTCAGGCCTGTCACCCCTCCACTTT.

This rearrangement joins TRBV10-3 to TRBJ2-2, with D possibly TRBD2 on 6 matching bases. With 3 bases removed from V and 8 bases from J, the gap between germline ends came to 16 bases. This CDR3 spans 15 amino acids. Germline V gene sequence: CDR1 ENHRY, CDR2 SYGVKD. CDR3 bases: TGTGCCATCAGTGAAGGAGGGAGAGAGGGGGGGGAGCTGTTTTTT. Its protein product is CAISEGGREGGELFF.

Remarks on this clone: One junction end does not reproduce the germline sequence, and a read error may be involved. The CDR3 sequence: CASSDLGGRDHNEQFF. DNA for the CDR3: TGTGCAAGCAGTGATCTGGGGGGGAGGGACCACAATGAGCAGTTCTTC. V gene TRBV2 combines with J gene TRBJ2-1; 7 bases agree with TRBD2. The CDR3 extends over 16 amino acids. CDR1 and CDR2 from the germline V gene are SNHLY and FYNNEI.

This rearrangement joins TRBV30 to TRBJ2-7; 8 bases line up with TRBD1. The germline V gene has CDR1 GTSNPN and CDR2 SVGIG (reference sequence). Trimming cost V 0 bases and J 2 bases; bases outside gene matches: 6. The CDR3 length is 15 residues. The CDR3 is CAWSVSGTGAYEQYF. The CDR3 region has the DNA TGTGCCTGGAGTGTATCAGGGACAGGAGCCTACGAGCAGTACTTC.

The gene calls are TRBV20-1 and TRBJ1-3; 8 bases agree with TRBD1. Trimming at V came to 3 bases and at J to 2 bases, leaving 3 bases not matched to a gene. Germline V CDR1 and CDR2: DFQATT, SNEGSKA (reference sequence). The CDR3 is 14 residues long. CDR3 sequence: CSASSRGPGNTIYF. In DNA form, the CDR3 reads TGCAGTGCTAGTTCCAGGGGGCCTGGAAACACCATATATTTT.

This chain links TRBV2 with TRBJ1-2; TRBD1 matches 7 bases. This CDR3 region has 14 residues. From germline, CDR1 is SNHLY and CDR2 FYNNEI. J was trimmed by 6 bases and V by 4 bases; bases with no gene match: 8. The DNA for the CDR3 is TGTGCCAGCAGTGTAAACAGGGGCGTCGATGGCTACACCTTC. Translating gives CASSVNRGVDGYTF. Drawing the rest from reference TRBV2 and TRBJ1-2, the complete variable domain is EPEVTQTPSHQVTQMGQEVILRCVPISNHLYFYWYRQILGQKVEFLVSFYNNEISEKSEIFDDQFSVERPDGSNFTLKIRSTKLEDSAMYFCASSVNRGVDGYTFGSGTRLTVV.

V is TRBV2 and J is TRBJ2-1, with D maybe TRBD1 (6 bases). With 6 bases removed from V and 5 bases from J, the gap between germline ends came to 11 bases. Germline V gene data show CDR1 as SNHLY and CDR2 as FYNNEI. This CDR3 contains 13 residues. CDR3 protein: CASREDRNNEQFF. The CDR3 DNA is TGTGCCAGCAGAGAGGACAGAAACAATGAGCAGTTCTTC.

The rearrangement uses TRBV18 and TRBJ2-5; possible D gene TRBD2, 5 bases. Germline V CDR1 and CDR2: KGHSH, LQKENI. The V end was cut by 2 bases, the J end by 1 base, with 14 bases between. The length of the CDR3 is 16 residues. CDR3 sequence: CASSPGGRATQETQYF. The CDR3 DNA sequence: TGTGCCAGCTCACCAGGCGGGCGGGCCACCCAAGAGACCCAGTACTTC.

The rearrangement uses TRBV27 and TRBJ2-7; TRBD2 aligns across 11 bases. Germline V lookup: CDR1 MNHEY, CDR2 SMNVEV (reference sequence). The J segment lost 4 bases and the V segment lost 6 bases, leaving 8 bases of the junction unmatched. This CDR3 is built from 15 residues. For the CDR3, the DNA is TGTGCCAGCAGCCCTCCGGGACTAGCGGCATACGAGCAGTACTTC. It codes for CASSPPGLAAYEQYF.

The chain uses TRBV19 and TRBJ1-3; D might be TRBD1 (6 bases). V lost 10 bases to trimming and J lost 0 bases, with 10 bases between them. The CDR3 is 13 amino acids. CDR1 and CDR2 (germline): LNHDA, SQIVND (reference sequence). CDR3 in amino acids: CATSGASGNTIYF. In DNA, the CDR3 is TGTGCCACCTCAGGGGCCTCTGGAAACACCATATATTTT.

The chain employs TRBV7-8 and TRBJ1-3, with D perhaps matching TRBD1 (6 bases). Per germline, CDR1 SGHVS and CDR2 FQNEAQ. The CDR3 contains 17 residues. V was shortened by 7 bases and J by 0 bases, with 19 bases between the two germline ends. CDR3 protein: CASTITGGTLSGNTIYF. CDR3 nucleotide sequence: TGTGCCAGCACCATCACGGGTGGGACACTCTCTGGAAACACCATATATTTT.

This chain joins TRBV7-9 and TRBJ1-4, with D possibly matching TRBD1 (5 bases). Germline lookup yields CDR1 SEHNR and CDR2 FQNEAQ (reference sequence). This CDR3 is built from 13 residues. V was clipped by 2 bases and J by 8 bases, with 9 bases between them. The CDR3 region has the DNA TGTGCCAGCAGCTTAAGGGGAACGGAAAAACTGTTTTTT. Translated, it gives CASSLRGTEKLFF.

In DNA, the CDR3 is TGTGCCAGCAGCGACCGTGGGACAGGGTCTGGAAACACCATATATTTT. The encoded protein is CASSDRGTGSGNTIYF. V is TRBV9 and J is TRBJ1-3, with TRBD1 matching over 9 bases. Germline-derived CDR1 and CDR2 are SGDLS and YYNGEE. The CDR3 consists of 16 residues. With 3 bases clipped from V and 1 base from J, the junction kept 5 bases outside the gene matches.

The chain uses TRBV7-8 and TRBJ2-1; unclear D gene. The germline V gene has CDR1 SGHVS and CDR2 FQNEAQ. The CDR3 is 12 amino acids. The V end lost 5 bases, the J end lost 4 bases, and 6 bases lay between the germline ends. The DNA of the CDR3 is TGTGCCAGCAGCCTACAGTACAATGAGCAGTTCTTC. Protein product: CASSLQYNEQFF.

This chain uses TRBV6-5 with TRBJ2-1, with 10 bases that match TRBD2. This CDR3 is 13 amino acids long. Germline V gene sequence: CDR1 MNHEY, CDR2 SVGAGI. The trim removed 8 bases at V and 10 bases at J, leaving 8 bases unmatched. CDR3 amino acids: CASSASGGPEQFF. The CDR3 DNA is TGTGCCAGCTCGGCTAGCGGGGGCCCGGAGCAGTTCTTC.

The V gene is TRBV5-4, the J gene TRBJ2-3, with 9 nucleotides matching TRBD2. J gave up 1 base and V 1 base, and 1 base lay outside the gene matches. The V gene's germline CDR1 is SGHNT and CDR2 YYREEE (reference sequence). The length of the CDR3 is 15 residues. The CDR3 here is CASSLRLAGTDTQYF. The CDR3 region has the DNA TGTGCCAGCAGCTTGAGACTAGCGGGCACAGATACGCAGTATTTT.

V usage is TRBV30 and J usage is TRBJ2-7, with D possibly being TRBD1 (5 bases). Trimming took 0 bases from V and 6 from J, leaving 9 bases between them. The CDR3 covers 12 residues. Germline assignment: CDR1 GTSNPN and CDR2 SVGIG (reference sequence). The CDR3: CAWSVGLFEQYF. CDR3 coding DNA: TGTGCCTGGAGTGTGGGGCTCTTCGAGCAGTACTTC.

The chain recombines TRBV5-1 with TRBJ2-5, with a possible D match to TRBD2 (5 bases). V lost 1 base, J lost 4 bases, and 8 bases lay in between. Germline lookup yields CDR1 SGHRS and CDR2 YFSETQ. The CDR3 covers 13 residues. The CDR3 region is CASSLMDSETQYF. For the CDR3, the DNA is TGCGCCAGCAGCTTGATGGACTCAGAGACCCAGTACTTC. Full variable domain (remainder filled in from reference TRBV5-1 and TRBJ2-5): KAGVTQTPRYLIKTRGQQVTLSCSPISGHRSVSWYQQTPGQGLQFLFEYFSETQRNKGNFPGRFSGRQFSNSRSEMNVSTLELGDSALYLCASSLMDSETQYFGPGTRLLVL.

J is TRBJ1-6 and V is TRBV9; the D gene is possibly TRBD1 (6 bases). Germline CDR1 SGDLS, CDR2 YYNGEE. This CDR3 has 11 residues. V lost 0 bases and J 16 bases, leaving 8 bases between the germline ends. The CDR3 reads CASSVGDTLHF. CDR3 DNA: TGTGCCAGCAGCGTAGGGGACACGCTCCACTTT.

The V call is TRBV9, the J call TRBJ2-5; 8 bases match TRBD1. V was clipped by 2 bases and J by 7 bases; unmatched bases: 4. The CDR3 runs 13 residues. Germline V lookup: CDR1 SGDLS, CDR2 YYNGEE. CDR3 sequence: CASSVSGQGTQYF. Here the CDR3 DNA reads TGTGCCAGCAGCGTGAGTGGACAGGGGACCCAGTACTTC.

V and J are TRBV24-1 and TRBJ1-5, with unresolved D. Germline-derived CDR1 and CDR2 are KGHDR and SFDVKD. The CDR3 totals 14 residues. V lost 3 bases to trimming and J lost 1 base, with 6 bases between them. CDR3 region: CATSDVGSNQPQHF. The CDR3 nucleotides read TGTGCCACCAGTGATGTCGGGAGCAATCAGCCCCAGCATTTT.

The gene calls are TRBV9 and TRBJ2-2, with a weak D call TRBD2 (6 bases). Germline assignment: CDR1 SGDLS and CDR2 YYNGEE. The V gene lost 1 base and the J gene lost 0 bases, with 10 bases spanning the gap. The CDR3 is 16 residues long. The DNA for the CDR3 is TGTGCCAGCAGCGTATTTAGCGGCGCGAACACCGGGGAGCTGTTTTTT. Translating it yields CASSVFSGANTGELFF.

V gene TRBV7-2 combines with J gene TRBJ1-2, with D possibly being TRBD1 (6 bases). The V gene lost 6 bases and the J gene lost 8 bases, with 19 bases spanning the gap. The CDR3 totals 14 residues. Germline CDR1 is SGHTA and CDR2 is FQGNSA. CDR3 amino acids: CASSPGAVSRGYTF. CDR3 bases: TGTGCCAGCAGTCCAGGGGCGGTGTCGCGAGGCTACACCTTC.

The chain carries TRBV29-1 and TRBJ2-2; no definite D call. The V end lost 7 bases, the J end lost 0 bases, and 9 bases lay between the germline ends. The CDR3 is made up of 13 amino acids. Germline CDR1 and CDR2: SQVTM and ANQGSEA. The CDR3 DNA sequence: TGCAGCGACAAACCCGCGAACACCGGGGAGCTGTTTTTT. This codes for CSDKPANTGELFF.

The chain joins TRBV6-5 to TRBJ2-4; D is possibly TRBD1 (6 bases). The V end was cut by 11 bases, the J end by 1 base, with 12 bases between. This CDR3 is 13 amino acids long. The V gene's germline CDR1 is MNHEY and CDR2 SVGAGI. CDR3 amino acids: CAAPQGAKNIQYF. CDR3 nucleotide sequence: TGTGCCGCCCCGCAGGGGGCCAAAAACATTCAGTACTTC.

The chain uses TRBV23-1 and TRBJ1-2; D possibly corresponds to TRBD1 (5 bases). TRBV23-1 is reported as an ORF; its role is uncertain. V lost 4 bases and J 4 bases, leaving 10 bases between the germline ends. CDR3 length equals 13 residues. This chain's CDR3 is CASSRRRAYGYTF. DNA for the CDR3: TGCGCCAGCAGTCGCCGCAGGGCCTATGGCTACACCTTC.